Each of the 6 T cell receptor beta chains below was sequenced from the same sample in a study of CD8 T cells in ankylosing spondylitis. One entry per CDR3 protein, called by TCRdb with MiXCR from the 5' RACE reads. The data show more than 150,000 distinct CDR3 sequences, 9.5% to 15% seen once. The sequenced sample was blood, either unsorted or a sorted T cell fraction (not recorded which). Receptor source: a male donor with ankylosing spondylitis or in good health (not recorded which).

This clonotype was counted only a few times. The chain recombines TRBV11-2 with TRBJ2-3, with 9 bases fitting TRBD1. The CDR3 totals 17 residues. Germline trimming cut 2 bases from V and 4 bases from J; bases unmatched to any gene: 10. Germline V gene data show CDR1 as SGHAT and CDR2 as FQNNGV. CDR3 protein: CASSLKWRDRAADTQYF. The CDR3 DNA is TGTGCCAGCAGCTTAAAGTGGAGGGACAGGGCAGCAGATACGCAGTATTTT.

This clonotype has a handful of counts. V usage is TRBV6-6 and J usage is TRBJ1-1; D gene unclear. Per the germline V gene, CDR1 is MNHNY and CDR2 is SVGAGI (reference sequence). Trimming left V 10 bases short and J 0 bases short, with 9 bases between. The CDR3 is 12 residues long. The CDR3 DNA follows: TGTGCCACCCAAGGGATGAACACTGAAGCTTTCTTT. It is translated as CATQGMNTEAFF.

This clonotype was seen more than once but under ten times. The chain combines TRBV6-1 with TRBJ1-1, with D possibly TRBD1 on 6 matching bases. The V end lost 7 bases, the J end lost 4 bases, and 13 bases lay between the germline ends. Germline V gene sequence: CDR1 MNHNS, CDR2 SASEGT. The length of the CDR3 is 13 residues. The CDR3 bases are TGTGCCAGCACTACAGGGAGGACCACTGAAGCTTTCTTT. It encodes CASTTGRTTEAFF.

Only a few counts were recorded for this clonotype. The chain combines TRBV3-1 with TRBJ1-4; D possibly corresponds to TRBD1 (6 bases). V lost 5 bases and J 7 bases, leaving 17 bases between the germline ends. Germline V gene data show CDR1 as LGHDT and CDR2 as YNNKEL (reference sequence). There are 15 residues in the CDR3. The CDR3 region is CASSARGHPIEKLFF. As DNA, the CDR3 is TGTGCCAGCAGCGCCCGGGGACACCCCATTGAAAAACTGTTTTTT.

This clonotype has only a few counts. This chain links TRBV27 with TRBJ1-2; D is perhaps TRBD1 (6 bases). The V and J ends lost 7 bases and 8 bases respectively, with 17 bases between them. This CDR3 contains 13 residues. Germline V lookup: CDR1 MNHEY, CDR2 SMNVEV (reference sequence). The CDR3, as DNA: TGTGCCAGCAAACCAACAGGGTGGTACGGCTACACCTTC. It codes for CASKPTGWYGYTF.

The V call is TRBV4-1, the J call TRBJ2-7; 14 nucleotides agree with TRBD2. CDR1 MGHRA and CDR2 YSYEKL come from the germline V gene. The CDR3 is 15 amino acids. V lost 5 bases, J lost 5 bases, and 5 bases stayed unmatched. As DNA, the CDR3 is TGCGCCAGCAGCGGGACTAGCGGGAGTTTCAACGAGCAGTACTTC. Its protein product is CASSGTSGSFNEQYF.